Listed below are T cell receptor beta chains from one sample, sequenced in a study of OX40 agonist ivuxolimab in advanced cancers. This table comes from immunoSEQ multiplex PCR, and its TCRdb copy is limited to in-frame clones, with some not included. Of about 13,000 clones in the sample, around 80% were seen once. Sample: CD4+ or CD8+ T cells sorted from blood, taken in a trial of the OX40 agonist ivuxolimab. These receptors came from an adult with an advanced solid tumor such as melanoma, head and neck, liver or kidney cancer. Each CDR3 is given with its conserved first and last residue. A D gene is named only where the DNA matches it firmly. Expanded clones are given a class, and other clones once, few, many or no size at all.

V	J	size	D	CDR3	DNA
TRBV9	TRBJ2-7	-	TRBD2	CASSGAGVNGVYEQYF	TGTGCCAGCAGCGGGGCGGGGGTAAACGGGGTGTACGAGCAGTACTTC
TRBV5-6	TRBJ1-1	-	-	CASSLALEAFF	TGTGCCAGCAGCTTGGCGCTCGAAGCTTTCTTT
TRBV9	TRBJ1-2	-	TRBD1	CASSPWDRTSGYTF	TGTGCCAGCAGCCCCTGGGACAGGACCAGTGGCTACACCTTC
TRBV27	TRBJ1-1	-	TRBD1	CASSLETGGDTEAFF	TGTGCCAGCAGTTTAGAGACAGGGGGCGATACTGAAGCTTTCTTT
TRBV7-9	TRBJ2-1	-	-	CASSALVAGEQFF	TGTGCCAGCAGCGCACTAGTCGCGGGTGAGCAGTTCTTC
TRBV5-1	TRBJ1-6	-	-	CASSLGGPNYNSPLHF	TGCGCCAGCAGCTTGGGGGGCCCGAACTATAATTCACCCCTCCACTTT
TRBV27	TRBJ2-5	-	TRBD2	CASSLGTSGGETQYF	TGTGCCAGCAGTTTAGGGACTAGCGGAGGAGAGACCCAGTACTTC
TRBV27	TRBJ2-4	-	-	CASSLYPQSPKNIQYF	TGTGCCAGCAGTTTATATCCCCAAAGCCCCAAAAACATTCAGTACTTC
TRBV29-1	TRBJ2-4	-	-	CSVVQGRGGLAKNIQYF	TGCAGCGTGGTACAGGGTAGAGGCGGACTAGCCAAAAACATTCAGTACTTC
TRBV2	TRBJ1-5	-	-	CASSETLGGGDQPQHF	TGTGCCAGCAGTGAAACGCTTGGGGGCGGGGATCAGCCCCAGCATTTT
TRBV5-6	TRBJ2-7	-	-	CASSIQGWEQYF	TGTGCCAGCAGCATCCAGGGTTGGGAGCAGTACTTC
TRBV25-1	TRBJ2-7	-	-	CASSESYEQYF	TGTGCCAGCAGTGAATCCTACGAGCAGTACTTC
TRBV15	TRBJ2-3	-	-	CATSSFPRDSSTDTQYF	TGTGCCACCAGCAGTTTCCCTCGGGACTCAAGCACAGATACGCAGTATTTT
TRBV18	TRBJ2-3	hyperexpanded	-	CASSPPEGEGREDTQYF	TGTGCCAGCTCACCCCCGGAGGGGGAGGGCCGGGAAGATACGCAGTATTTT
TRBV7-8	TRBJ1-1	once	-	CASSLETGTEAFF	TGTGCCAGCAGCTTAGAGACCGGGACAGAAGCTTTCTTT
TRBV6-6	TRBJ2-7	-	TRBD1	CASSYNPGGSEQYF	TGTGCCAGCAGTTACAATCCAGGGGGCAGCGAGCAGTACTTC
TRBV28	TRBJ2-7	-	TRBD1	CASRMTGGSGYEQYF	TGTGCCAGCAGGATGACAGGGGGCAGCGGATACGAGCAGTACTTC
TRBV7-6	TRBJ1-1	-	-	CASSPGGRNTEAFF	TGTGCCAGCTCCCCTGGGGGCCGCAACACTGAAGCTTTCTTT
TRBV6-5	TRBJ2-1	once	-	CASSRRESYNEQFF	TGTGCCAGCAGTCGCCGGGAATCCTACAATGAGCAGTTCTTC
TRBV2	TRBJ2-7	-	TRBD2	CASSATSGGREQYF	TGTGCCAGCAGCGCCACTAGCGGGGGACGCGAGCAGTACTTC
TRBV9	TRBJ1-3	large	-	CASSARASGNTIYF	TGTGCCAGCAGCGCCAGGGCATCTGGAAACACCATATATTTT
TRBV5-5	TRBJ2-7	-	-	CASSLSDPTYEQYF	TGTGCCAGCAGCTTATCCGATCCTACCTACGAGCAGTACTTC
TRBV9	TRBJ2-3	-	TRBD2	CASSVQAGGPGEQYF	TGTGCCAGCAGCGTTCAAGCGGGGGGGCCAGGTGAGCAGTATTTT
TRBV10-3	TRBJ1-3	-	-	CAISVPDSSGNTIYF	TGTGCCATCAGTGTCCCGGACAGCTCTGGAAACACCATATATTTT
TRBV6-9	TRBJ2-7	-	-	CASSGGTWIGEQYF	TGTGCCAGCAGTGGGGGGACATGGATTGGGGAGCAGTACTTC
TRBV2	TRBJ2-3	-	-	CASSGDETTDTQYF	TGTGCCAGCAGCGGGGACGAGACCACAGATACGCAGTATTTT
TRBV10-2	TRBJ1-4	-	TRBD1	CASSDPGQDEKLFF	TGCGCCAGCAGTGACCCCGGACAGGACGAAAAACTGTTTTTT
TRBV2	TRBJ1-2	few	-	CASSDERTADYGYTF	TGTGCCAGCAGTGATGAAAGGACAGCGGACTATGGCTACACCTTC
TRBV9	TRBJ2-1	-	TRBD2	CASSGGGAVGNEQFF	TGTGCCAGCAGCGGCGGGGGGGCCGTGGGGAATGAGCAGTTCTTC
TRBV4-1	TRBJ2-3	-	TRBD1	CASSPGTGPYTQYF	TGCGCCAGCAGCCCCGGGACAGGGCCGTATACGCAGTATTTT
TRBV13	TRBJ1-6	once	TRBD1	CASSLMGQGNSPLHF	TGTGCCAGCAGCTTAATGGGACAGGGGAATTCACCCCTCCACTTT
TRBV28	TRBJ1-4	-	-	CATNQDNINEKLFF	TGTGCCACCAACCAGGACAACATAAATGAAAAACTGTTTTTT
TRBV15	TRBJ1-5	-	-	CATSRELNSNQPQHF	TGTGCCACCAGCAGAGAACTAAATAGCAATCAGCCCCAGCATTTT
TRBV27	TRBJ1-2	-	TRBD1	CASSDRGYGYTF	TGTGCCAGCAGTGACAGGGGGTATGGCTACACCTTC
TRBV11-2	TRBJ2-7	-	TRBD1	CASSLVRGQGAYEQYF	TGTGCCAGCAGCTTAGTGAGGGGACAGGGAGCCTACGAGCAGTACTTC
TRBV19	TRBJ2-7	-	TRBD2	CATFSGSTYEQYF	TGTGCCACTTTTAGCGGGAGCACCTACGAGCAGTACTTC
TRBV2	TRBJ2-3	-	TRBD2	CASGGADTQYF	TGTGCCAGCGGGGGGGCAGATACGCAGTATTTT
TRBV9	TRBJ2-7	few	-	CASSVGGGGSVEQYF	TGTGCCAGCAGCGTAGGGGGAGGGGGCTCGGTTGAGCAGTACTTC
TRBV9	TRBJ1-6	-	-	CASSPSRGNSPLHF	TGTGCCAGCAGCCCTTCGCGGGGGAATTCACCCCTCCACTTT
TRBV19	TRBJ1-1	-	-	CASSSSVAANTEAFF	TGTGCCAGTAGTAGCTCCGTGGCCGCTAACACTGAAGCTTTCTTT
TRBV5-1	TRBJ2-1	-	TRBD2	CASSGIAGRSHNEQFF	TGCGCCAGCAGCGGAATAGCGGGGCGGAGCCACAATGAGCAGTTCTTC
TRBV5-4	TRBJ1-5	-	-	CASSLGTASNQPQHF	TGTGCCAGCAGCTTGGGAACAGCCAGCAATCAGCCCCAGCATTTT
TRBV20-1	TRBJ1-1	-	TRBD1	CSASRGWAFF	TGCAGTGCTAGCAGGGGGTGGGCTTTCTTT
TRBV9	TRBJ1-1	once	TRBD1	CASSVGGAGGLNTEAFF	TGTGCCAGCAGCGTAGGAGGGGCAGGGGGATTGAACACTGAAGCTTTCTTT
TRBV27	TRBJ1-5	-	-	CASSPRVSQPQHF	TGTGCCAGCAGTCCCAGGGTCAGTCAGCCCCAGCATTTT
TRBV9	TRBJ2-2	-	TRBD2	CASSGITSGRAGELFF	TGTGCCAGCAGCGGCATCACTAGCGGGAGGGCCGGGGAGCTGTTTTTT